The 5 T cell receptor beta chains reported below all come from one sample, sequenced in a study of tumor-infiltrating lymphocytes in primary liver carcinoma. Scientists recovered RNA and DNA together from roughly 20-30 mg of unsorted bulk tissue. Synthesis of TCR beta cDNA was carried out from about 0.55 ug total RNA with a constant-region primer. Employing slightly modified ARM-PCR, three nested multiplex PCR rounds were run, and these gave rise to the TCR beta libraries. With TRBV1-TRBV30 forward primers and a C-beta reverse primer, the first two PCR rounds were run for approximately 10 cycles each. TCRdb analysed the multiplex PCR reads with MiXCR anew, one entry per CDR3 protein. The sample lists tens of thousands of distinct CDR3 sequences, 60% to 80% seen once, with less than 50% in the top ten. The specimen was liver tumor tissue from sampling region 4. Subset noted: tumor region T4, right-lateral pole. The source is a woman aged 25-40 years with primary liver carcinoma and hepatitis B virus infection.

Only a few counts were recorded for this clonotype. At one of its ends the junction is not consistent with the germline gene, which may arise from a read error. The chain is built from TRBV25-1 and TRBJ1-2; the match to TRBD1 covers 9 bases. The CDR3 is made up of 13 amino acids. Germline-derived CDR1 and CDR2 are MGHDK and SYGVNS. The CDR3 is CTSSEQGANGCTF. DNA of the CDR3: TGTACCAGCAGTGAACAGGGGGCGAATGGCTGCACCTTC.

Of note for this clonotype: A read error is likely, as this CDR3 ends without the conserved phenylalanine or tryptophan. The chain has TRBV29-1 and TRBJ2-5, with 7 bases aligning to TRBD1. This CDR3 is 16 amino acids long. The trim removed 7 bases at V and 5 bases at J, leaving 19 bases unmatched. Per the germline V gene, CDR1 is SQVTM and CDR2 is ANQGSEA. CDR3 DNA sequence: TGCAGCGCAACAGGGGAGATGGGTTCTGCGGTGGAGACCCAGTACCTA. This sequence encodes CSATGEMGSAVETQYL.

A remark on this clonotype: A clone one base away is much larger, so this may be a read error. In nucleotides, the CDR3 is TGTGGCAGCAGCTTCCGATTCGTGAGCACTGAAGCTTTCTTT. It specifies CGSSFRFVSTEAFF. The chain combines TRBV21-1 with TRBJ1-1. TRBV21-1 is a pseudogene locus. This CDR3 has 14 amino acids.

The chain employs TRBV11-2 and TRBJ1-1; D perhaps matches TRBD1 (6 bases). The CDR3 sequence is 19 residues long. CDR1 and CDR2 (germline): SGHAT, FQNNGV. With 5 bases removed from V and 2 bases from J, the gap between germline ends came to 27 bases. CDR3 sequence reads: CASSARDKGRRWSNTEAFF. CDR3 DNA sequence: TGTGCCAGCAGCGCTCGGGACAAGGGGCGCAGGTGGAGTAACACTGAAGCTTTCTTT.

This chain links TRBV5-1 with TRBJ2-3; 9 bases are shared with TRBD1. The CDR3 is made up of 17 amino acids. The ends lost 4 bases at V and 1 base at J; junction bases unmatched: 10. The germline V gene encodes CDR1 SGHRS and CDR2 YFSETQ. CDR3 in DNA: TGCGCCAGCAGCATAGGTCATCGGGACAGGGGCACAGATACGCAGTATTTT. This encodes CASSIGHRDRGTDTQYF. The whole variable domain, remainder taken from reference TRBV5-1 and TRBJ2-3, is KAGVTQTPRYLIKTRGQQVTLSCSPISGHRSVSWYQQTPGQGLQFLFEYFSETQRNKGNFPGRFSGRQFSNSRSEMNVSTLELGDSALYLCASSIGHRDRGTDTQYFGPGTRLTVL.